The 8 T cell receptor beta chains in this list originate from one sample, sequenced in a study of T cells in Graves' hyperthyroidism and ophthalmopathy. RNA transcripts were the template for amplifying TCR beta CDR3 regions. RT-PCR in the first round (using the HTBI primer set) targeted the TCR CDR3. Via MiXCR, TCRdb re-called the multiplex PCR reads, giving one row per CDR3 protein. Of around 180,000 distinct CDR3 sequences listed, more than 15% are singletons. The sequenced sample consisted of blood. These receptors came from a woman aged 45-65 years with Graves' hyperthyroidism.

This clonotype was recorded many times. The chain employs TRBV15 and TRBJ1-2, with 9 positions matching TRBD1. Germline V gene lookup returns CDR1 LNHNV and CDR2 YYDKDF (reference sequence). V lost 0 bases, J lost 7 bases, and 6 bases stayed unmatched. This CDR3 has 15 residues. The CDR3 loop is CATSRDTGGAGGYTF. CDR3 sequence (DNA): TGTGCCACCAGCAGAGATACAGGGGGCGCAGGTGGCTACACCTTC. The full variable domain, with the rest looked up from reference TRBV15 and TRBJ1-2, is DAMVIQNPRYQVTQFGKPVTLSCSQTLNHNVMYWYQQKSSQAPKLLFHYYDKDFNNEADTPDNFQSRRPNTSFCFLDIRSPGLGDTAMYLCATSRDTGGAGGYTFGSGTRLTVV.

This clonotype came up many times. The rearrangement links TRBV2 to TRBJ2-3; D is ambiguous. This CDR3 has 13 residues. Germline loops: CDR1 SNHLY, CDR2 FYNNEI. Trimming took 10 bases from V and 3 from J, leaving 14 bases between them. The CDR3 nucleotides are TGTGCCACCAACCCCTATATAACAGATACGCAGTATTTT. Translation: CATNPYITDTQYF. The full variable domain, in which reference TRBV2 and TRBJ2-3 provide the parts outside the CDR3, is EPEVTQTPSHQVTQMGQEVILRCVPISNHLYFYWYRQILGQKVEFLVSFYNNEISEKSEIFDDQFSVERPDGSNFTLKIRSTKLEDSAMYFCATNPYITDTQYFGPGTRLTVL.

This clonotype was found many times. CDR3 coding DNA: TGTGCCAGCAGTTATACCGGGACAGGAAGCGAGCAGTACTTC. This gives the protein CASSYTGTGSEQYF. The gene calls are TRBV6-1 and TRBJ2-7; 8 bases are a match to TRBD1. V trimming: 5 bases; J trimming: 6 bases; junction bases outside the gene matches: 9. Per germline, CDR1 MNHNS and CDR2 SASEGT. The length of the CDR3 is 14 residues.

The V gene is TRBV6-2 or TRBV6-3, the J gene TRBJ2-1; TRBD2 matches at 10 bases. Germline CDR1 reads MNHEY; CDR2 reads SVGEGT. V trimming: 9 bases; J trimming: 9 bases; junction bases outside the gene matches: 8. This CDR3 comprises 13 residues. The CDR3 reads CASHRTSGSEQFF. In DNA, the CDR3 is TGTGCCAGTCATAGGACTAGCGGTAGTGAGCAGTTCTTC.

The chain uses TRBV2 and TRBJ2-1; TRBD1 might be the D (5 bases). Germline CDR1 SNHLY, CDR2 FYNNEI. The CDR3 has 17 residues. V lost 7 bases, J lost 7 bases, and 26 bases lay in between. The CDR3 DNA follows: TGTGCCAGCACAGTGAGATATAAGGGGCCCCGGGTGAATGAGCAGTTCTTC. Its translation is CASTVRYKGPRVNEQFF.

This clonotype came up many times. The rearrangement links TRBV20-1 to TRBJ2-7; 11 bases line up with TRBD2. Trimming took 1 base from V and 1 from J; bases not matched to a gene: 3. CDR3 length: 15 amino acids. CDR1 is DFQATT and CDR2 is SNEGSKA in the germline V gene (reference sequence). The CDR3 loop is CSARVLAGGSYEQYF. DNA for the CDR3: TGCAGTGCTAGAGTGCTAGCGGGGGGTTCCTACGAGCAGTACTTC.

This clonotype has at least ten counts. The CDR3 coding sequence is TGTGCCAGCAGTACAGCGTTAACAGCAACTAGCACAGATACGCAGTATTTT. The encoded protein is CASSTALTATSTDTQYF. The rearrangement joins TRBV28 to TRBJ2-3; D ambiguous. The CDR3 runs to 17 residues. CDR1 is MDHEN and CDR2 is SYDVKM in the germline V gene. Trimming removed 5 bases at V and 0 bases at J, with 18 bases between.

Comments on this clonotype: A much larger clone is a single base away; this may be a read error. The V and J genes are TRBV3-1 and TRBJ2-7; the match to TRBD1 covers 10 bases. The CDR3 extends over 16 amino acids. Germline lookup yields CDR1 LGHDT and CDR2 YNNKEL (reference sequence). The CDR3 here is CANSRWDRGSNYEQYF. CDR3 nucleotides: TGTGCCAACAGCCGTTGGGACAGGGGATCGAACTACGAGCAGTACTTC.